This TCR beta chain was sequenced for a study of T cell repertoires in cytomegalovirus infection (dated by TCRdb to between 2017 and 2020). Study-level background: Peptide stimulations targeted recently identified HLA-C-restricted CMV epitopes, whose presentation resists viral immunomodulation, together with well-studied HLA-B-restricted epitopes. Because public TCR beta signatures pointed to carriage of CMV infection together with the matching HLA type, the HLA type of each donor mattered for the analysis. Study-level results and caveats: In the ex vivo response, HLA-C-restricted CMV-specific TCR beta clonotypes were dominant, and in two of eight donors the single most frequent clonotype came from this HLA-C-restricted group. Carriers of CMV infection plus the relevant HLA type were discriminated by the cumulative frequency of public TCR beta family members in the study cohort and in an independent roughly 340-donor cohort.

The CDR3 has 12 amino acids, counting the end cysteine and phenylalanine. The entry retains the CDR3 DNA only, 36 bases that are in frame from base 1. Reading the germline V gene gives CDR1 SGHTA and CDR2 FQGNSA. Sequencing instrument: Illumina HiSeq 1500. TCRdb reworked the public reads: Q25 trimming with fastp, MiXCR clone assembly, productive beta chains retained. Here each entry gathers all rows of one CDR3 protein and keeps the most common genes and DNA. Present in this sample are around 300,000 distinct CDR3 sequences, approximately 22% of which were seen just once. The ten largest make up under 25% of the sample. This clonotype was found many times. Its antigen is currently not known. It has no much larger one-base neighbor in the sample; base qualities were not kept. The intended sense of this specimen's treatment or condition label: in vitro stimulation with specific CMV peptide epitopes to enrich CMV-specific T cells.

This clonotype was sampled from a human donor in good health (CMV status not recorded). Some clones in this sample may be carry-over from other donors' samples. The chain employs TRBV7-2 and TRBJ1-2; a tentative D match to TRBD2 spans 5 bases. Judging by the DNA end, TRBJ2-1 fits better; the J call may be wrong. The sequences come from cultured PBMCs, collected from culture after CMV antigen stimulation. The DNA reads as follows: TGTGCCAGCAGCGAAGCACCCCGGGAACAGTTCTTC. This translates into CASSEAPREQFF.